This section outlines one TCR beta chain sequence together with its context. Its target is not known. Together with a sample-barcoded 5' primer, a J-beta primer mix was included in a second PCR lasting roughly 6 to 12 cycles. Per-sample output comprised a minimum of 2.5 million paired-end reads containing CDR3. TCRdb re-derived calls from the 5' RACE reads in MiXCR, one entry per CDR3 protein. The data show around 2 million distinct CDR3 sequences, around 42% seen once. The record originates from a study of blood T cells in healthy people across ages. Study results and caveats: Versus aged donors, long-lived donors had higher diversity and more naive CD4+ cells. With unsorted PBMCs, a conclusive comparison of naive versus antigen-experienced cells was not possible.

Germline V lookup: CDR1 ENHRY, CDR2 SYGVKD. The CDR3 totals 12 residues. V was clipped by 2 bases and J by 13 bases, with 14 bases between them. Sequenced: blood. The chain combines TRBV10-3 with TRBJ1-2; no definite D call. The sequence came from a human donor in good health. The CDR3 reads CAISEGFEGSTF. DNA for the CDR3: TGTGCCATCAGTGAGGGATTTGAAGGGAGCACCTTC.